The entry below gives a single T cell receptor (beta chain) sequence along with its context. Autoimmune disease history or systemic immunosuppression meant exclusion. Data came from immunoSEQ multiplex PCR; TCRdb stores just in-frame clones and leaves some out. Among around 47,000 clones listed, around 85% were seen once. After removal of 3 bases from V and 8 bases from J, the junction contained 2 bases not matched to a gene. The length of the CDR3 is 12 residues. Germline V gene lookup returns CDR1 LNHDA and CDR2 SQIVND (reference sequence). The data derive from a study of OX40 agonist ivuxolimab in advanced cancers. The wider study: At doses from 0.01 to 10 mg/kg, patients were given intravenous ivuxolimab every 2 weeks.

The specimen comprised CD4+ or CD8+ T cells sorted from blood, sampled in a trial of the OX40 agonist ivuxolimab. The V gene is TRBV19, the J gene TRBJ1-2; 8 bases align to TRBD1. The source is an adult with an advanced solid tumor such as melanoma, head and neck, liver or kidney cancer. CDR3 nucleotide sequence: TGTGCCAGTAGTATCGGACAGGGAGGCTACACCTTC. Translated, it gives CASSIGQGGYTF.